This is a list of T cell receptor beta chains from one sample in a study of blood T cell repertoires in COVID-19. Produced via immunoSEQ multiplex PCR; TCRdb's table is partial and in-frame only. The table includes under 300,000 clones, less than 85% detected once. The sample comprised peripheral blood. Receptors were obtained from a woman over 75 with active or convalescent COVID-19. CDR3s include the opening cysteine and the closing phenylalanine or tryptophan. The D gene is left open where the match is weak. The size field is filled for only some rows; it gives once, few, many or a size class.

clone size: NA; J gene: TRBJ2-3; V gene: TRBV9; D gene: NA; CDR3 protein: CASSVAPRGSTDTQYF; CDR3 DNA: TGTGCCAGCAGCGTAGCTCCGCGGGGAAGCACAGATACGCAGTATTTT
clone size: NA; J gene: TRBJ1-1; V gene: TRBV28; D gene: NA; CDR3 protein: CASSFLWSTEAFF; CDR3 DNA: TGTGCCAGCAGTTTCCTTTGGAGCACTGAAGCTTTCTTT
clone size: NA; J gene: TRBJ2-5; V gene: TRBV7-8; D gene: TRBD2; CDR3 protein: CASSPPSGRRQETQYF; CDR3 DNA: TGTGCCAGCAGCCCCCCAAGCGGGAGAAGGCAAGAGACCCAGTACTTC
clone size: NA; J gene: TRBJ2-7; V gene: TRBV7-2; D gene: NA; CDR3 protein: CASSLSGSGEQYF; CDR3 DNA: TGTGCCAGCAGCTTATCGGGTAGCGGCGAGCAGTACTTC
clone size: few; J gene: TRBJ1-2; V gene: TRBV2; D gene: NA; CDR3 protein: CASSEFGGLDYGYTF; CDR3 DNA: TGTGCCAGCAGTGAATTTGGAGGACTAGACTATGGCTACACCTTC
clone size: NA; J gene: TRBJ1-5; V gene: TRBV13; D gene: NA; CDR3 protein: CASSLGQANNQPQHF; CDR3 DNA: TGTGCCAGCAGCTTAGGGCAGGCGAACAATCAGCCCCAGCATTTT
clone size: NA; J gene: TRBJ2-7; V gene: TRBV2; D gene: NA; CDR3 protein: CASSDWSGFYEQYF; CDR3 DNA: TGTGCCAGCAGTGATTGGAGCGGGTTCTACGAGCAGTACTTC
clone size: NA; J gene: TRBJ1-4; V gene: TRBV3-1/TRBV3-2; D gene: NA; CDR3 protein: CASSYQGTSNEKLFF; CDR3 DNA: TGTGCCAGCAGCTACCAGGGAACGTCTAATGAAAAACTGTTTTTT
clone size: NA; J gene: TRBJ1-2; V gene: TRBV29-1; D gene: NA; CDR3 protein: CSANRDGYGYTF; CDR3 DNA: TGCAGCGCTAACAGGGATGGTTATGGCTACACCTTC
clone size: NA; J gene: TRBJ1-5; V gene: TRBV18; D gene: NA; CDR3 protein: CASSPGGGGNQPQHF; CDR3 DNA: TGTGCCAGCTCACCTGGGGGAGGAGGCAATCAGCCCCAGCATTTT
clone size: NA; J gene: TRBJ1-1; V gene: TRBV5-1; D gene: NA; CDR3 protein: CASSLYQVVNTEAFF; CDR3 DNA: TGCGCCAGCAGCTTGTACCAGGTGGTGAACACTGAAGCTTTCTTT
clone size: NA; J gene: TRBJ2-4; V gene: TRBV10-1; D gene: TRBD2; CDR3 protein: CASSDWEGKNIQYF; CDR3 DNA: TGCGCCAGCAGTGATTGGGAGGGCAAAAACATTCAGTACTTC
clone size: NA; J gene: TRBJ2-1; V gene: TRBV11-2; D gene: TRBD1; CDR3 protein: CASSSGQGVSDEQFF; CDR3 DNA: TGTGCCAGCAGCTCCGGACAGGGAGTGAGCGATGAGCAGTTCTTC
clone size: NA; J gene: TRBJ1-1; V gene: TRBV5-4; D gene: TRBD1; CDR3 protein: CASSSGQGGEAFF; CDR3 DNA: TGTGCCAGCAGCAGCGGACAGGGAGGTGAAGCTTTCTTT
clone size: NA; J gene: TRBJ2-4; V gene: TRBV3-1/TRBV3-2; D gene: NA; CDR3 protein: CASSLTGIPKNIQYF; CDR3 DNA: TGTGCCAGCAGCCTCACAGGGATTCCCAAAAACATTCAGTACTTC
clone size: NA; J gene: TRBJ2-2; V gene: TRBV7-9; D gene: NA; CDR3 protein: CASSLREPTGELFF; CDR3 DNA: TGTGCCAGCAGCTTACGTGAGCCTACCGGGGAGCTGTTTTTT
clone size: NA; J gene: TRBJ2-5; V gene: TRBV2; D gene: TRBD1; CDR3 protein: CASRGTAQETQYF; CDR3 DNA: TGTGCCAGCAGGGGGACAGCCCAAGAGACCCAGTACTTC
clone size: NA; J gene: TRBJ2-1; V gene: TRBV5-4; D gene: NA; CDR3 protein: CASSSGVEPSYNEQFF; CDR3 DNA: TGTGCCAGCAGCTCCGGGGTCGAGCCCTCCTACAATGAGCAGTTCTTC
clone size: NA; J gene: TRBJ2-3; V gene: TRBV5-5; D gene: NA; CDR3 protein: CASSLAADTQYF; CDR3 DNA: TGTGCCAGCAGCTTGGCCGCAGATACGCAGTATTTT
clone size: NA; J gene: TRBJ1-3; V gene: TRBV5-1; D gene: NA; CDR3 protein: CASSLTGGGYGNTIYF; CDR3 DNA: TGCGCCAGCAGCTTGACGGGAGGAGGCTATGGAAACACCATATATTTT
clone size: NA; J gene: TRBJ2-1; V gene: TRBV28; D gene: TRBD2; CDR3 protein: CASSWVERDRAEQFF; CDR3 DNA: TGTGCCAGCAGCTGGGTGGAGCGGGACCGGGCTGAGCAGTTCTTC
clone size: NA; J gene: TRBJ2-1; V gene: TRBV28; D gene: TRBD2; CDR3 protein: CASQEVSGVTYNEQFF; CDR3 DNA: TGTGCCAGCCAGGAAGTTAGCGGGGTAACCTACAATGAGCAGTTCTTC
clone size: NA; J gene: TRBJ1-5; V gene: TRBV28; D gene: NA; CDR3 protein: CASSEITGTDQPQHF; CDR3 DNA: TGTGCCAGCAGCGAAATAACAGGGACCGATCAGCCCCAGCATTTT
clone size: NA; J gene: TRBJ1-2; V gene: TRBV19; D gene: NA; CDR3 protein: CASSISAGEFYGYTF; CDR3 DNA: TGTGCCAGTAGTATTTCTGCAGGGGAGTTCTATGGCTACACCTTC
clone size: few; J gene: TRBJ1-4; V gene: TRBV5-4; D gene: NA; CDR3 protein: CASSLTGSTEKLFF; CDR3 DNA: TGTGCCAGCAGCTTGACAGGGTCTACTGAAAAACTGTTTTTT
clone size: NA; J gene: TRBJ1-2; V gene: TRBV30; D gene: NA; CDR3 protein: CACPRGNYGYTF; CDR3 DNA: TGTGCCTGCCCGAGGGGGAACTATGGCTACACCTTC
clone size: NA; J gene: TRBJ1-5; V gene: TRBV5-4; D gene: TRBD1; CDR3 protein: CATHDRGVNQPQHF; CDR3 DNA: TGTGCCACACATGACAGGGGGGTAAACCAGCCCCAGCATTTT
clone size: NA; J gene: TRBJ1-1; V gene: TRBV10-2; D gene: TRBD1; CDR3 protein: CASSISLGQGTNTEAFF; CDR3 DNA: TGCGCCAGCAGCATTTCTCTCGGACAGGGGACGAACACTGAAGCTTTCTTT
clone size: NA; J gene: TRBJ2-2; V gene: TRBV7-7; D gene: TRBD1; CDR3 protein: CASSLTGSHTGELFF; CDR3 DNA: TGTGCTAGCAGCTTGACAGGGAGCCACACCGGGGAGCTGTTTTTT